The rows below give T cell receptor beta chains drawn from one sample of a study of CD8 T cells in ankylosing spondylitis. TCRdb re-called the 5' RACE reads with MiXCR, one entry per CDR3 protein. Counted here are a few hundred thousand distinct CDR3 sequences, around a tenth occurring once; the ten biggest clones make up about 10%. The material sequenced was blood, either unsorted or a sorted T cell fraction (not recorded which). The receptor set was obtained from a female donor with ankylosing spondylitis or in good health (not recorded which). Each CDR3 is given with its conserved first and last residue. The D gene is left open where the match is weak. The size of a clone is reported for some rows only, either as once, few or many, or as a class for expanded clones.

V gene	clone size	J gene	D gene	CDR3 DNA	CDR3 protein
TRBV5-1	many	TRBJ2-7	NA	TGCGCCAGCAGCTTGGGATTGGTAGGTAACTCCTACGAGCAGTACTTC	CASSLGLVGNSYEQYF
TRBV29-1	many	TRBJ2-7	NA	TGCAGCGTTGTCGGTCTAGGGCAGACCTACGAGCAGTACTTC	CSVVGLGQTYEQYF
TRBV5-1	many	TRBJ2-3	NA	TGCGCCAGCAGCTTGGCAGGCTCGTCCTCCCCAGATACGCAGTATTTT	CASSLAGSSSPDTQYF
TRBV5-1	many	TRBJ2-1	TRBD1	TGCGCCAGCAGCTCGATCGGGACAGGGGTCGATGAGCAGTTCTTC	CASSSIGTGVDEQFF
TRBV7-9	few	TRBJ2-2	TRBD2	TGTGCCAGCAGCCCTAAGCGGGAAGGCACCGGGGAGCTGTTTTTT	CASSPKREGTGELFF
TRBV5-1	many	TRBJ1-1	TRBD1	TGCGCCAGCAGCTTTAAGGGGGCGAACACTGAAGCTTTCTTT	CASSFKGANTEAFF
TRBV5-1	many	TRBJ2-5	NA	TGCGCCAGCAGCTTGGCCAGGGCAGCCGGACAAGAGACCCAGTACTTC	CASSLARAAGQETQYF
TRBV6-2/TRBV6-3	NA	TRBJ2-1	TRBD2	TGTGCCAGCAGCGAAGGGAGGGCCCGGGGTAATGAGCAGTTCTTC	CASSEGRARGNEQFF
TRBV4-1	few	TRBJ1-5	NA	TGCGCCAGCAGCCCGACAAAACAGGGCCACTATAGCAATCAGCCCCAGCATTTT	CASSPTKQGHYSNQPQHF
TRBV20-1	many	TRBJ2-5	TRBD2	TGCAGTGCTAGAGATGGGATGAAAAGCGGGAGGAGAGAGACCCAGTACTTC	CSARDGMKSGRRETQYF
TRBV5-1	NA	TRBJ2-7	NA	TGCGCCAGCAGCTTGGAATCAGGTTATACCTACGAGCAGTACTTC	CASSLESGYTYEQYF
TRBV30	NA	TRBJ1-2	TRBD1	TGTGCCTGGAGTGCTTTAGGGGGCGAAAGAGCCTTTGGCTACACCTTC	CAWSALGGERAFGYTF
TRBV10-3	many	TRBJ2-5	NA	TGTGCCATCAGTGAGTTGCGAGAGACCCAGTACTTC	CAISELRETQYF
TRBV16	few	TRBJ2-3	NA	TGTGCCAGCAGCCAGGGAGCGAGGGGCTCACACTCTACCACAGATACGCAGTATTTT	CASSQGARGSHSTTDTQYF
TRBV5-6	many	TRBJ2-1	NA	TGTGCCAGCAGCCTGGGATTCGACGGGTCCGAGCAGTTCTTC	CASSLGFDGSEQFF
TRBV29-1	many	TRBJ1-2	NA	TGCAGCGTTGAGGTCGGGACCTATGGCTACACCTTC	CSVEVGTYGYTF
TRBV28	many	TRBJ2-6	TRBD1	TGTGCCATCTCACAGGGGGCGCAAGGGGCCAACGTCCTGACTTTC	CAISQGAQGANVLTF
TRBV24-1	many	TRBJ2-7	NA	TGTGCCACCAGCGCAACAGGGTCCGGACTAGGGGAGCAGTACTTC	CATSATGSGLGEQYF
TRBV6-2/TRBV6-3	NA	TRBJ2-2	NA	TGTGCCTGCATGGCCAGGATAGGGGCGAACACCGGGGAGCTGTTTTTT	CACMARIGANTGELFF
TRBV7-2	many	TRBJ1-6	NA	TGTGCCAGCAGCTCAACGCCGGGGACGAATTCACCCCTCCACTTT	CASSSTPGTNSPLHF
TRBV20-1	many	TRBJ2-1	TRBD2	TGCAGTGCTTCAATAGCGGGAGTAGGTGAGCAGTTCTTC	CSASIAGVGEQFF
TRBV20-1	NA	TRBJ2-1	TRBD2	TGCAGTGCTACCCCCGGGACTAAGGAGTTCTTC	CSATPGTKEFF
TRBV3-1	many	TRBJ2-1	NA	TGTGCCAGCAGCCGCGACAGGCTAGGAGGTGAGCAGTTCTTC	CASSRDRLGGEQFF
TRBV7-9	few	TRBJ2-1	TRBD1	TGTGCCAGCAGACTGGGACAGGGGGTCCACAATGAGCAGTTCTTC	CASRLGQGVHNEQFF
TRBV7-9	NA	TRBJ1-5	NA	TGTGCCAGCAGCTTGGAAGGTGGCCCCCAGCATTTT	CASSLEGGPQHF
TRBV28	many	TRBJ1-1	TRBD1	TGTGCCAGCAGTTTACCCCGGACAGGGACTATGAACACTGAAGCTTTCTTT	CASSLPRTGTMNTEAFF
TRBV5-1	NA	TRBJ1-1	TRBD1	TGCGCCAGCAGCGCAGTGACAGGGCCGAACACTGAAGCTTTCTTT	CASSAVTGPNTEAFF
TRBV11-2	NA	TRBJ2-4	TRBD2	TGTGCCAGCAGCCCAAGACTAGCGGGAGGATGGGATGAGGCCAAAAACATTCAGTACTTC	CASSPRLAGGWDEAKNIQYF
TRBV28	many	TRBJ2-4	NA	TGTGCCAGCAGTCCCGTGCTAGCCAAAAACATTCAGTACTTC	CASSPVLAKNIQYF
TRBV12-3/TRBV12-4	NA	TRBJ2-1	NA	TGTGCCAGCATTTGGGTTAGGGGTAGCGAGCAGTTCTTC	CASIWVRGSEQFF
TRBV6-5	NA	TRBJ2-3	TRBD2	TGTGCCAGCAGTTGGGTAGCGGGAGTTGATACGCAGTATTTT	CASSWVAGVDTQYF
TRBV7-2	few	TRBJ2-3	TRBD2	TGTGCCAGCAGAAGGGCCGGGACTAGCAACACAGATACGCAGTATTTT	CASRRAGTSNTDTQYF
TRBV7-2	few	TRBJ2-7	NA	TGTGCCAGCAGCTTAGGTCCGGTCGAGCAGTACTTC	CASSLGPVEQYF
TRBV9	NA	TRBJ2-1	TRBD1	TGTGCCAGCAGCAGAGGACAGGACGAGCAGTTCTTC	CASSRGQDEQFF
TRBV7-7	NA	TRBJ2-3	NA	TGTGCCAGCGCGCCGGTCGGGTTGGGCACAGATACGCAGTATTTT	CASAPVGLGTDTQYF
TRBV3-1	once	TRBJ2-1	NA	TGTGCCAGCAGCCTAGAGTTCGGTAAGCGGGACAATGAGCAGTTCTTC	CASSLEFGKRDNEQFF
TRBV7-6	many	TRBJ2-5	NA	TGTGCCAGCAGCTTAGTAGGCGGACGCAATCGGGAGACCCAGTACTTC	CASSLVGGRNRETQYF
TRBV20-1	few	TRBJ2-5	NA	TGCAGTGCTAGAGGGACATTTCAAGAGACCCAGTACTTC	CSARGTFQETQYF
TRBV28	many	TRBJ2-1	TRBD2	TGTGCCAGCACCTTGAGCGGGGGAGCTTACAATGAGCAGTTCTTC	CASTLSGGAYNEQFF
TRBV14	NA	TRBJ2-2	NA	TGTGCCAGCAGCCAAGGTAGTCAGGGACGACTCTCTGCCGGGGAGCTGTTTTTT	CASSQGSQGRLSAGELFF
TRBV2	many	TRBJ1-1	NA	TGTGCCAGCAGAGCAGGGTCTGAAGCTTTCTTT	CASRAGSEAFF
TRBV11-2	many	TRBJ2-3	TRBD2	TGTGCCAGCAGTCCGACAGGGCAGCGGGCTAGCGGGAGACGCGGTACGCAGTATTTT	CASSPTGQRASGRRGTQYF
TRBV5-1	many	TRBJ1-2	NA	TGCGCCAGCAGCTCCGCCGGGCTGCCTCTTGAGGGCTACACCTTC	CASSSAGLPLEGYTF
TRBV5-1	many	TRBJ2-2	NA	TGCGCCAGCAAACGACAGTCGAACACCGGGGAGCTGTTTTTT	CASKRQSNTGELFF
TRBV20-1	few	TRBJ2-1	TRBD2	TGCAGTGCTAGGGTCAGCGGGGGGGCCAATGAGCAGTTCTTC	CSARVSGGANEQFF
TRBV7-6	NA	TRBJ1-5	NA	TGTGCCAGCAGCCCTTTGGGGGGAGGCCAGCCCCAGCATTTT	CASSPLGGGQPQHF